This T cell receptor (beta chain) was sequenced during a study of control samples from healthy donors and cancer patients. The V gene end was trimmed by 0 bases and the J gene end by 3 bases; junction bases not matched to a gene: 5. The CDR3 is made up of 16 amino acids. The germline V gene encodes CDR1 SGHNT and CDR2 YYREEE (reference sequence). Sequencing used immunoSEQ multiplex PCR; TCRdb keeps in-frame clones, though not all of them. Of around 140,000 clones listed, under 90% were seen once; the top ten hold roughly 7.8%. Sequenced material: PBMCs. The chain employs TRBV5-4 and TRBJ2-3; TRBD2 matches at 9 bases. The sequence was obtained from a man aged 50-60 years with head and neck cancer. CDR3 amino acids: CASSLVLAGVTDTQYF. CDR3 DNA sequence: TGTGCCAGCAGCTTGGTATTAGCGGGGGTTACAGATACGCAGTATTTT.